These T cell receptor beta chains were read from a single sample in a study of blood T cells in healthy people across ages. One entry per CDR3 protein, called by TCRdb with MiXCR from the 5' RACE reads. The table includes 1.2 million to 1.5 million distinct CDR3 sequences, approximately 38% detected once. Sequencing was done on a sample of blood. The source is a woman under 30 in good health. Both conserved end residues are part of each CDR3. The order of the fields is J gene, D gene, clone size, V gene, CDR3 DNA, CDR3 protein. A D gene is named only where the DNA matches it firmly. Only part of the rows carry a size: once, few, many, or a class if the clone is expanded.

>TRBJ1-4|-|few|TRBV4-1
TGCGCCAGCAGCCCTTGGACTGTTGCAACTAATGAAAAACTGTTTTTT
CASSPWTVATNEKLFF
>TRBJ2-3|TRBD1|many|TRBV29-1
TGCAGCGTTGAAAGGGGACAGAACACAGATACGCAGTATTTT
CSVERGQNTDTQYF
>TRBJ2-3|-|few|TRBV6-5
TGTGCCAGCAGTTACGATCGAGCGGGCACAGATACGCAGTATTTT
CASSYDRAGTDTQYF
>TRBJ2-5|TRBD2|few|TRBV7-8
TGTGCCAGCAGCCCACCTAATAGACTAGCGGGGGGGTACCAAGAGACCCAGTACTTC
CASSPPNRLAGGYQETQYF
>TRBJ2-3|-|-|TRBV28
TGTGCCAGCAGTTTTTCGGGGCAGAAATCAGATACGCAGTATTTT
CASSFSGQKSDTQYF
>TRBJ1-2|-|few|TRBV10-3
TGTGCCATCAGTGAGACGGGCGGGATTTACTATGGCTACACCTTC
CAISETGGIYYGYTF
>TRBJ2-2|-|-|TRBV12-3/TRBV12-4
TGTGAAGGGGCCGGGGAGCTGTTTTTT
CEGAGELFF
>TRBJ1-5|TRBD1|-|TRBV20-1
TGCAATGCTAGCTTGACAGGGCCGAATCAGCCCCAGCATTTT
CNASLTGPNQPQHF
>TRBJ2-1|-|few|TRBV12-3/TRBV12-4
TGTGCCAGCAGTCTGCAGCGGACCTACAATGAGCAGTTCTTC
CASSLQRTYNEQFF
>TRBJ2-7|TRBD2|-|TRBV2
TGTGCCAGCAAGGGACTAGCGGGCAGGACGTCCTACGAGCAGTACTTC
CASKGLAGRTSYEQYF
>TRBJ1-3|TRBD1|-|TRBV20-1
TGCAGTGCTGCGGGACAGATCTCTGGAAACACCATATATTTT
CSAAGQISGNTIYF
>TRBJ2-7|-|few|TRBV25-1
TGTGCCAGCAGTGAATTTTATGGTAACGAGCAGTACTTC
CASSEFYGNEQYF
>TRBJ2-7|-|many|TRBV29-1
TGCAGCGTTGAATTCGCCAGGGCCGAAGAGCAGTACTTC
CSVEFARAEEQYF
>TRBJ2-5|-|-|TRBV18
TGTGCCAGCTCACCGCGGTCCGCCAGGGTGGAGACCCAGTACTTC
CASSPRSARVETQYF
>TRBJ1-1|-|-|TRBV6-5
TGTGCCAGCAGCTCCCCATCTGAAGCTTTCTTT
CASSSPSEAFF
>TRBJ2-1|TRBD1|few|TRBV7-2
TGTGCCAGCAGCATAAGACAGGGGCGGGACAATGAGCAGTTCTTC
CASSIRQGRDNEQFF
>TRBJ2-3|TRBD2|-|TRBV10-3
TGTGCCATCAGCCAGATGAGCGGGAGAGGAACAGATGCGCAGTATTTT
CAISQMSGRGTDAQYF
>TRBJ2-3|-|-|TRBV6-1
TGTGCCAGCAGAAGCGATAGACAGAACGGGTGGACAGATACGCAGTATTTT
CASRSDRQNGWTDTQYF
>TRBJ2-7|-|few|TRBV4-1
TGCGCCAGCAGCACCCGTGAGGAGGGGGCCTACGAGCAGTACTTC
CASSTREEGAYEQYF
>TRBJ1-4|TRBD1|few|TRBV20-1
TGCAGTGCCCGGGACAGTTCCAGGACTAATGAAAAACTGTTTTTT
CSARDSSRTNEKLFF
>TRBJ2-7|-|-|TRBV6-5
TGTGCCAGCAGTTGCTCGCAGGGGAACACCTACAATGAGCAGTACTTC
CASSCSQGNTYNEQYF
>TRBJ2-1|TRBD1|-|TRBV7-2
TGTGCCAGCAGCGTGACAGGGATTGGTGAGCAGTTCTTC
CASSVTGIGEQFF
>TRBJ2-1|TRBD2|few|TRBV12-3/TRBV12-4
TGTGCCAGCGGGACTAGGTTATACAATGAGCAGTTCTTC
CASGTRLYNEQFF
>TRBJ2-7|TRBD2|-|TRBV10-3
TGTGCCATCAGTGCCCAGGGACTCAGCGGGGGGTCTCCCTACGAGCAGTACTTC
CAISAQGLSGGSPYEQYF
>TRBJ2-5|TRBD1|-|TRBV7-9
TGTGCCAGCAGCTTAAGTTTTCAGGGGGCGTTGGAGACCCAGTACTTC
CASSLSFQGALETQYF
>TRBJ2-7|-|-|TRBV6-1
TGTGCCAGCAGTGAAGGTACCCCTTTGGCTAGCTACGAGCAGTACTTC
CASSEGTPLASYEQYF
>TRBJ1-1|-|-|TRBV6-8
TGTGCCAGCGATTTACCGGGTCCAGCCACTGAAGCTTTCTTT
CASDLPGPATEAFF
>TRBJ2-5|-|few|TRBV11-3
TGTGCCAGCAGCTTAGCCTTGGGCTTCACCGGTGGGACCCAGTACTTC
CASSLALGFTGGTQYF
>TRBJ2-5|-|many|TRBV10-3
TGTGCCATCAGTGAGGGCAGGGTTACGGAGACCCAGTACTTC
CAISEGRVTETQYF
>TRBJ1-5|-|-|TRBV9
TGTGCCAGCAGCGGTGGGTCGGCCTTTCAGCCCCAGCATTTT
CASSGGSAFQPQHF
>TRBJ2-7|-|-|TRBV7-2
TGTGCCAGCAGCTTCCAGCGGGCAAGCTACGAGCAGTACTTC
CASSFQRASYEQYF
>TRBJ1-5|-|few|TRBV28
TGTGCCACCCGGGGAACACGAGACAGAGGCCATCAGCCCCAGCATTTT
CATRGTRDRGHQPQHF
>TRBJ1-2|-|few|TRBV4-1
TGCGCCAGCAGCCAAGTAGGGTCGGCCAATCCGTTGAGCTACACCTTC
CASSQVGSANPLSYTF
>TRBJ2-2|-|-|TRBV7-3
TGTGCCAGCAAGGGCGCGAACACCGGGGAGCTGTTTTTT
CASKGANTGELFF
>TRBJ2-1|-|few|TRBV6-1
TGTGCCAGCACTATAACTGTCCAGGGGACGGCGAGCTCCTACAATGAGCAGTTCTTC
CASTITVQGTASSYNEQFF
>TRBJ1-1|-|few|TRBV12-3/TRBV12-4
TGTGCCAGTATACCCGCGGGGGCGCGTTTGAACACTGAAGCTTTCTTT
CASIPAGARLNTEAFF
>TRBJ2-1|-|-|TRBV20-1
TGCAGTGCTACCGAGGGGGCCTACAATGAGCAGTTCTTC
CSATEGAYNEQFF
>TRBJ2-5|TRBD2|-|TRBV12-3/TRBV12-4
TGTGCCAGCAGTTTTCCGGGCGGGGGAGAGACCCAGTACTTC
CASSFPGGGETQYF
>TRBJ2-1|TRBD2|-|TRBV7-2
TGTGCCAGCAGCCTAACCAGACCGGGAGCGGGAGAGGGCAATGAGCAGTTCTTC
CASSLTRPGAGEGNEQFF
>TRBJ1-4|-|-|TRBV20-1
TGCAGTGCGCAGGCGGGGGGAACTAATGAAAAACTGTTTTTT
CSAQAGGTNEKLFF
>TRBJ2-1|TRBD2|-|TRBV20-1
TGCAGTGTCCCGTTGGGCGGGAGTATTCTCAATGAGCAGTTCTTC
CSVPLGGSILNEQFF
>TRBJ2-7|TRBD2|many|TRBV2
TGTGCCAGCAGTGAAGGGCTAGCGGGAGGTTACGAGCAGTACTTC
CASSEGLAGGYEQYF
>TRBJ2-3|-|few|TRBV6-1
TGTGCCAGCAGTGAAGCGTGGACCCTAAGCACAGATACGCAGTATTTT
CASSEAWTLSTDTQYF
>TRBJ2-1|TRBD2|-|TRBV12-3/TRBV12-4
TGTGCCATCCCGGGACTAGCGGCCTCTGAGCAGTTCTTC
CAIPGLAASEQFF
>TRBJ2-1|-|few|TRBV13
TGTGCCAGCAGCCCGGTTCAGCGGATCTCCTACAATGAGCAGTTCTTC
CASSPVQRISYNEQFF
>TRBJ2-1|TRBD2|-|TRBV27
TGTGCCAGCAGTACCCGGACTAGCGGGAGGGGTATTGAGCAGTTCTTC
CASSTRTSGRGIEQFF
>TRBJ2-3|-|-|TRBV6-2/TRBV6-3
TGTGCCAGCAGTACGAAGTCGGCAGATACGCAGTATTTT
CASSTKSADTQYF
>TRBJ1-2|-|few|TRBV14
TGTGCCAGCAGCCGAGAAATTTGGCAGCGAGACAGTGGCTACACCTTC
CASSREIWQRDSGYTF
>TRBJ2-1|-|few|TRBV15
TGTGCCACCAGCACCGATTACAATGAGCAGTTCTTC
CATSTDYNEQFF
>TRBJ1-2|-|-|TRBV20-1
TGCAGTGCCACCGAGCAGGTTCCTAAACGGGTCGGCTATGGCTACACCTTC
CSATEQVPKRVGYGYTF
>TRBJ2-1|-|-|TRBV11-2
TGTGCCAGCAGCTTAGGGGCGGATGGGCAGTTCTTC
CASSLGADGQFF
>TRBJ1-1|-|once|TRBV5-4
TGTGCCAGCAGCTCTGGGGCCCAAGGGGACACTGAAGCTTTCTTT
CASSSGAQGDTEAFF